The 2 T cell receptor beta chains in this list originate from one sample, sequenced in a study of blood T cell repertoires in COVID-19. Method: immunoSEQ multiplex PCR; TCRdb's copy keeps in-frame clones and lacks some. Counted here are roughly 150,000 clones, about 86% occurring once; the ten biggest clones make up under 13%. Sequencing was done on a sample of peripheral blood. The receptor source for this set is a man between 65 and 85 years old with active or convalescent COVID-19.

J is TRBJ2-2 and V is TRBV7-2; D unresolved. The V and J ends lost 4 bases and 6 bases respectively, with 9 bases between them. Germline lookup yields CDR1 SGHTA and CDR2 FQGNSA. This CDR3 region has 13 residues. CDR3 DNA: TGTGCCAGCAGCTCCTACCCCCCCGGGGAGCTGTTTTTT. Translating gives CASSSYPPGELFF.

V usage is TRBV10-1 and J usage is TRBJ2-2, with 9 bases fitting TRBD1. The V and J ends lost 3 bases and 2 bases, in that order; junction bases with no gene match: 7. Germline loops: CDR1 WNHNN, CDR2 SYGVQD (reference sequence). This CDR3 has 17 residues. The CDR3 region has the DNA TGCGCCAGCAGTGACAGTGTGGGACAGGGCAACACCGGGGAGCTGTTTTTT. Translated: CASSDSVGQGNTGELFF.